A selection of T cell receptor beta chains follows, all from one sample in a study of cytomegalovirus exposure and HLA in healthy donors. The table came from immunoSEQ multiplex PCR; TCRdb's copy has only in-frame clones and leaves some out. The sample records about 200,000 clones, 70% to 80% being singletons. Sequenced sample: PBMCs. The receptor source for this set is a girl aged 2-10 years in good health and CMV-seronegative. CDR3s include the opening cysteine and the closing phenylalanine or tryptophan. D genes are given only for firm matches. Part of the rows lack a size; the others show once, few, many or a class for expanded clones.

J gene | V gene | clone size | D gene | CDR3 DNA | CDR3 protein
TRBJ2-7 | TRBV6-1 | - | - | TGTGCCAGCAGTGAAGAAAGGAGTTACGAGCAGTACTTC | CASSEERSYEQYF
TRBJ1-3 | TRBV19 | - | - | TGTGCCAGTAGTACCGCGGCTTCGCCGGGAAACACCATATATTTT | CASSTAASPGNTIYF
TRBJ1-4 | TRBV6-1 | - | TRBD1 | TGTGCCAGCAGTGGAAGGGGACAGGGGCTGACAACTAATGAAAAACTGTTTTTT | CASSGRGQGLTTNEKLFF
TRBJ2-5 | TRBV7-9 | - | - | TGTGCCAGCAGCTCTAATAAGCGGGGGACAGTGGAGACCCAGTACTTC | CASSSNKRGTVETQYF
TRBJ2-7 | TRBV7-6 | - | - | TGTGCCAGCAGCTTAGGGGCCCGACACTACGAGCAGTACTTC | CASSLGARHYEQYF
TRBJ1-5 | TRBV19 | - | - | TGTGCCAGTAGTATCCGGGGGGGTCAGCCCCAGCATTTT | CASSIRGGQPQHF
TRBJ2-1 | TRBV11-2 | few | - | TGTGCCAGCAGCTTAGGTACTAATAATGAGCAGTTCTTC | CASSLGTNNEQFF
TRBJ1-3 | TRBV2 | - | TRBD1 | TGTGCCAGCAGACCAGGGGGCTCTGGAAACACCATATATTTT | CASRPGGSGNTIYF
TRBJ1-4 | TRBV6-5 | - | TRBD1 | TGTGCCAGCAGTTTGACAGGGGCAACTAATGAAAAACTGTTTTTT | CASSLTGATNEKLFF
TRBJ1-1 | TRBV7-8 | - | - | TGTGCCAGCAGCACGACAGTGAACACTGAAGCTTTCTTT | CASSTTVNTEAFF
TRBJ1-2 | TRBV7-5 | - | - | TGTGTCAGAAGCTTGACAAGCTATGGCTACACCTTC | CVRSLTSYGYTF
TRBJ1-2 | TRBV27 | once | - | TGTGCCAGTAAAACCCAGGGTACGGGGGTGTATGGCTACACCTTC | CASKTQGTGVYGYTF
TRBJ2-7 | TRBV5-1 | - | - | TGCGCCAGCAGCTTGGAGATCGGTCCCTACGAGCAGTACTTC | CASSLEIGPYEQYF
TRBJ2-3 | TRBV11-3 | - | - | TGTGCCAGCAGCTCACCGGGACAGGCGGGGGTCACAGATACGCAGTATTTT | CASSSPGQAGVTDTQYF
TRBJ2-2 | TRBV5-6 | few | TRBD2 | TGTGCCAGCAGCCCGGGACTAGTTAACACCGGGGAGCTGTTTTTT | CASSPGLVNTGELFF
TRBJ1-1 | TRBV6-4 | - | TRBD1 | TGTGCCAGCCTAACAGGGGCCGGCACTGAAGCTTTCTTT | CASLTGAGTEAFF